The clone carrying this TCR beta chain was counted between two and nine times. Antigen unknown. A read error is possible here, since a much larger clone lies one base away. Hyperthyroidism was newly diagnosed in patients aged 18 to 65 (duration under 2 months). The study based diagnoses on clinical symptoms, serum thyroxine and TRAb, thyroid ultrasound and orbital computed tomography. Around 10 ml fresh peripheral blood yielded the PBMCs. The data belong to a study of T cells in Graves' hyperthyroidism and ophthalmopathy. Study results and caveats: Within blood appeared most thyroid clonotypes that had expanded above 0.001.

Regions amplified from RNA transcripts were the TCR beta CDR3 regions. Using the HTBI primer set, a first-round RT-PCR was run on the TCR CDR3. TCRdb fed the multiplex PCR reads into MiXCR, producing one record per CDR3 protein. The sample contains a few hundred thousand distinct CDR3 sequences, around 20% of which appear only once. Looked up from germline, CDR1 is SNHLY and CDR2 is FYNNEI. The CDR3 contains 16 residues. Sequencing used blood. V and J are TRBV2 and TRBJ2-4, with TRBD1 as a possible D gene (6 bases). This receptor was obtained from a man between 18 and 29 years old with Graves' hyperthyroidism. The CDR3 spells CASSPPRGEGRDIKYF. CDR3 nucleotide sequence: TGTGCCAGCAGTCCCCCCCGAGGAGAGGGAAGGGACATTAAGTACTTC. Combining the CDR3 with reference TRBV2 and TRBJ2-4 gives the whole variable domain EPEVTQTPSHQVTQMGQEVILRCVPISNHLYFYWYRQILGQKVEFLVSFYNNEISEKSEIFDDQFSVERPDGSNFTLKIRSTKLEDSAMYFCASSPPRGEGRDIKYFGAGTRLSVL.